Listed here are 8 T cell receptor beta chains from one sample, sequenced in a study of blood T cell repertoires in COVID-19. The repertoire was sequenced with immunoSEQ multiplex PCR; TCRdb's copy has only in-frame clones and lacks some. This table holds fewer than 250,000 clones, nearly 85% found once. Material for sequencing was peripheral blood. The origin of the receptors is a human donor in a cohort sampled during active COVID-19.

The genes are TRBV6-6 and TRBJ2-3; TRBD2 aligns across 8 bases. The CDR3 runs 16 residues. Germline lookup yields CDR1 MNHNY and CDR2 SVGAGI (reference sequence). Trimming cost V 0 bases and J 3 bases; bases outside gene matches: 5. As DNA, the CDR3 is TGTGCCAGCAGTTACTCGAGCGGGAGTGGGACAGATACGCAGTATTTT. Protein sequence: CASSYSSGSGTDTQYF.

The V call is TRBV5-6, the J call TRBJ1-6, with D hard to call. The CDR3 is 16 residues long. Looked up from germline, CDR1 is SGHDT and CDR2 is YYEEEE. Trimming removed 4 bases at V and 7 bases at J, with 18 bases between. The CDR3 sequence is CASSPDGGTGNSPLHF. As DNA, the CDR3 is TGTGCCAGCAGCCCCGATGGAGGAACGGGGAATTCACCCCTCCACTTT.

The J gene is TRBJ1-1, the V gene TRBV6-6, with TRBD1 matching over 10 bases. The germline gives CDR1 MNHNY, CDR2 SVGAGI (reference sequence). This CDR3 is built from 14 residues. With V trimmed by 7 bases and J by 6 bases, 8 bases remained unmatched. The CDR3: CASTPGTGDSEAFF. The CDR3 nucleotides read TGTGCCAGCACCCCCGGGACAGGGGATTCTGAAGCTTTCTTT.

The J gene is TRBJ1-2, the V gene TRBV6-2 or TRBV6-3; 7 bases agree with TRBD1. Losses at the gene ends were 6 bases for V and 3 bases for J; bases not matched to a gene: 7. The germline V gene has CDR1 MNHEY and CDR2 SVGEGT. The CDR3 length is 14 residues. In nucleotides, the CDR3 is TGTGCCAGCAGCCTCGGGACAGCTTACTATGGCTACACCTTC. Its protein is CASSLGTAYYGYTF.

This chain links TRBV3-1 (or the pseudogene TRBV3-2) with TRBJ2-3; D possibly corresponds to TRBD2 (6 bases). V was cut by 7 bases and J by 2 bases, with 16 bases left in between. This CDR3 has 15 residues. The germline V gene has CDR1 LGHDT and CDR2 YNNKEL (reference sequence). The CDR3 nucleotides read TGTGCCAGCACCGCAATGGGGGGACTCACAGATACGCAGTATTTT. This encodes CASTAMGGLTDTQYF.

This chain joins TRBV2 and TRBJ1-5; D is ambiguous. The germline gives CDR1 SNHLY, CDR2 FYNNEI. This CDR3 is built from 12 residues. Between the trimmed V and J ends, which lost 11 bases and 2 bases, there was a span of 10 bases. CDR3 coding DNA: TGTGCCTCAAGAGGAGGCAATCAGCCCCAGCATTTT. Translation gives CASRGGNQPQHF.

The chain couples TRBV30 to TRBJ2-7, with D uncertain. Germline CDR1 is GTSNPN and CDR2 is SVGIG (reference sequence). Trimming stripped 4 bases from V and 0 bases from J, with 10 bases between. The CDR3 runs 13 residues. The CDR3 is CAWTNPDSYEQYF. The CDR3 bases are TGTGCCTGGACAAACCCAGACTCCTACGAGCAGTACTTC.

This clone was counted a few times. The chain is built from TRBV3-1 (or the pseudogene TRBV3-2) and TRBJ1-5, with TRBD1 as a possible D gene (5 bases). The CDR3 runs to 14 residues. With 5 bases removed from V and 2 bases from J, the gap between germline ends came to 10 bases. Germline V lookup: CDR1 LGHDT, CDR2 YNNKEL (reference sequence). Written as DNA, the CDR3 is TGTGCCAGCAGCTCAGACAGCCGCAATCAGCCCCAGCATTTT. Its protein is CASSSDSRNQPQHF.